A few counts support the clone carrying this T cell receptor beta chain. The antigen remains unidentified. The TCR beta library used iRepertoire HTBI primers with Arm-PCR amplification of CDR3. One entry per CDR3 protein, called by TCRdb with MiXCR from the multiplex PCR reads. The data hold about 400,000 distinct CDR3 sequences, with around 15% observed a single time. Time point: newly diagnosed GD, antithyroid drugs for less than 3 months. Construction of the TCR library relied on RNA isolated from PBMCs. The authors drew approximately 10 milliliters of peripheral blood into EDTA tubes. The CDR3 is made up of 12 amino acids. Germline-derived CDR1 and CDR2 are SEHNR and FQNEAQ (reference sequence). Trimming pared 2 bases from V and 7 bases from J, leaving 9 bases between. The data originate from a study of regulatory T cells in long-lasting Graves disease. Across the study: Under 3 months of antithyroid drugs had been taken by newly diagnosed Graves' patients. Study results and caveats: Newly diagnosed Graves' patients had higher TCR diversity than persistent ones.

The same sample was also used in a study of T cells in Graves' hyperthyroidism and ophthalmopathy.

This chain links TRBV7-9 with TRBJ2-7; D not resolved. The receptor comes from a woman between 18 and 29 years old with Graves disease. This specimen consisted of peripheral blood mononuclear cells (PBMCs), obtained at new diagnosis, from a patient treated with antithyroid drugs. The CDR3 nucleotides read TGTGCCAGCAGCTTATGGATTGAAGAGCAGTACTTC. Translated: CASSLWIEEQYF.